This record concerns one T cell receptor beta chain sequence. The record originates from a study of cytotoxic CD8 clonotypes in ibrutinib-treated CLL. Across the study: Within the patient group, approximately 10 were relapsed/refractory and approximately 15 treatment-naive, and around 17 were IGHV unmutated. After treatment lasting a median approximately eleven months, range 6 to 36, response samples were collected.

The length of the CDR3 is 16 residues. In germline, CDR1 is MNHNS, CDR2 SASEGT. The V and J ends lost 2 bases and 8 bases respectively, with 18 bases between them. The table came from immunoSEQ multiplex PCR; TCRdb's copy has only in-frame clones and leaves some out. The repertoire holds 150,000 or so clones, with about 84% as singletons. The V gene is TRBV6-1, the J gene TRBJ1-4; D gene ambiguous. This clonotype originated in a human donor with chronic lymphocytic leukemia. The sequences come from PBMCs, collected after 36 months of ibrutinib treatment. CDR3 coding DNA: TGTGCCAGCAGTGAATGGGTTCGAAGGGTAGGCGAAAAACTGTTTTTT. It is translated as CASSEWVRRVGEKLFF.